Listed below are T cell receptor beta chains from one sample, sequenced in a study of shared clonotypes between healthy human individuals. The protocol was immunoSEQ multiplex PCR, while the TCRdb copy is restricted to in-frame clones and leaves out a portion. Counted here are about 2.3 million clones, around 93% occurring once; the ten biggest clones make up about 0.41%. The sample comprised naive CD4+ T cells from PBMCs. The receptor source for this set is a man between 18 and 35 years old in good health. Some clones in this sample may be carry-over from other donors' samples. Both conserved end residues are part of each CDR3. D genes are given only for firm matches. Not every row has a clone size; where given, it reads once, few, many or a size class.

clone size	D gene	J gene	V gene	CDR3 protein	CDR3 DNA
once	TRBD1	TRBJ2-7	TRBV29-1	CSVEDGQGAGGRYEQYF	TGCAGCGTTGAAGACGGACAGGGGGCTGGCGGACGGTACGAGCAGTACTTC
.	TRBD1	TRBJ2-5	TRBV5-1	CASSGGQVYQETQYF	TGCGCCAGCAGCGGGGGACAGGTGTACCAAGAGACCCAGTACTTC
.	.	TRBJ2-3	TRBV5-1	CASSLGLAGTDTQYF	TGCGCCAGCAGCTTGGGGCTAGCTGGCACAGATACGCAGTATTTT
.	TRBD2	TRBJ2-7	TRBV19	CASSIAPGGSYEQYF	TGTGCCAGTAGTATCGCCCCGGGGGGAAGCTACGAGCAGTACTTC
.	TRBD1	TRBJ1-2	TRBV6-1	CASSAGTGQPNGYTF	TGTGCCAGCAGTGCCGGGACAGGTCAACCAAATGGCTACACCTTC
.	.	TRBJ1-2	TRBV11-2	CASSLGPDRNYGYTF	TGTGCCAGCAGCTTAGGTCCCGACAGGAACTATGGCTACACCTTC
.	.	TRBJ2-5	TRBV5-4	CASSPGQPPKETQYF	TGTGCCAGCAGCCCCGGACAACCACCGAAAGAGACCCAGTACTTC
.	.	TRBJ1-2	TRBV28	CASRRLSLNYGYTF	TGTGCCAGCCGCCGGCTCTCACTCAACTATGGCTACACCTTC
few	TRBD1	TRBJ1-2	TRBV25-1	CASSEDRDYGYTF	TGTGCCAGCAGTGAGGACAGGGACTATGGCTACACCTTC
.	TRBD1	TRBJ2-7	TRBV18	CASSPQTPGQGLYEQYF	TGTGCCAGCTCACCACAAACTCCGGGACAGGGGCTCTACGAGCAGTACTTC
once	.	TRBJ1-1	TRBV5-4	CASSLDRTEAFF	TGTGCCAGCAGCTTGGACAGAACTGAAGCTTTCTTT
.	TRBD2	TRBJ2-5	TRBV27	CASSTLREGQETQYF	TGTGCCAGCAGTACCCTTCGGGAGGGACAAGAGACCCAGTACTTC
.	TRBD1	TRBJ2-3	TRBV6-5	CASSYSRGLSTDTQYF	TGTGCCAGCAGTTACTCCAGGGGGCTAAGCACAGATACGCAGTATTTT
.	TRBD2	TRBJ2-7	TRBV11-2	CASSPRTSGIDEQYF	TGTGCCAGCAGCCCGCGGACTAGCGGGATCGACGAGCAGTACTTC
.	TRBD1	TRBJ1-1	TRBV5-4	CASSPTGDLYTEAFF	TGTGCCAGCAGCCCGACAGGGGATCTATACACTGAAGCTTTCTTT
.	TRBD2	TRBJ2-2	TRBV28	CASSLLAGGRGTGELFF	TGTGCCAGCAGTTTACTAGCGGGAGGGCGTGGCACCGGGGAGCTGTTTTTT
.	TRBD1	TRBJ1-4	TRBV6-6	CASSKGQLEEKLFF	TGTGCCAGCAGTAAGGGACAGTTAGAGGAAAAACTGTTTTTT
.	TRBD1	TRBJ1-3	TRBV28	CASMVPGQGFSGNTIYF	TGTGCCAGCATGGTTCCGGGACAGGGGTTTTCTGGAAACACCATATATTTT
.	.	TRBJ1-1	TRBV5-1	CASSLGLGKAFF	TGCGCCAGCAGCTTGGGGCTCGGGAAAGCTTTCTTT
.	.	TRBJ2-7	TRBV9	CASSGGDLKGTSLTRHEQYF	TGTGCCAGCAGCGGAGGCGACCTTAAAGGGACAAGCCTTACGAGGCACGAGCAGTACTTC
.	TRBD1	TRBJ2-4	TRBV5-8	CASSRDRGFYIQYF	TGTGCCAGTAGCCGGGACAGGGGTTTTTACATTCAGTACTTC
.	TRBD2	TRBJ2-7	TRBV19	CASSLAGGNYEQYF	TGTGCCAGTAGTCTAGCGGGAGGGAACTATGAGCAGTACTTC
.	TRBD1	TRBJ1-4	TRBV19	CASSSRDRRGEKLFF	TGTGCCAGTAGTTCTCGGGACAGGCGGGGTGAAAAACTGTTTTTT
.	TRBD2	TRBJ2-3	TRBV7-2	CASSLAAGGAPDTQYF	TGTGCCAGCAGCTTAGCCGCGGGAGGGGCCCCCGATACGCAGTATTTT
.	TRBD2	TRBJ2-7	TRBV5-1	CASSAGTSGYEQYF	TGCGCCAGCAGCGCCGGGACTAGCGGCTACGAGCAGTACTTC
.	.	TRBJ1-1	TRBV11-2	CASSLVRATEAFF	TGTGCCAGCAGCTTAGTTAGGGCCACTGAAGCTTTCTTT
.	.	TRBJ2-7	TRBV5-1	CASSFRAPGDEQYF	TGCGCCAGCAGCTTTCGGGCTCCCGGGGACGAGCAGTACTTC
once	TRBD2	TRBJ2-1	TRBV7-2	CASNLGLAGGNEQFF	TGTGCCAGCAATTTAGGACTAGCGGGAGGGAATGAGCAGTTCTTC
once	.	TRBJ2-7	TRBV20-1	CSARGRGEQYF	TGCAGTGCTAGAGGGCGGGGCGAGCAGTACTTC
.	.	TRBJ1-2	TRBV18	CASSQTLGAGGYTF	TGTGCCAGCTCACAGACCTTAGGGGCGGGCGGCTACACCTTC
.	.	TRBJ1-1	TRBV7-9	CASSLAGNTEAFF	TGTGCCAGCAGCTTGGCAGGGAACACTGAAGCTTTCTTT
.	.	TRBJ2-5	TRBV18	CASSEEKETQYF	TGTGCCAGCTCAGAGGAGAAAGAGACCCAGTACTTC
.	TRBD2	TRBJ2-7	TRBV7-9	CASSLARGGEQYF	TGTGCCAGCAGCTTAGCTCGCGGGGGCGAGCAGTACTTC
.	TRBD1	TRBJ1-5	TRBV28	CASSLDRGLDQPQHF	TGTGCCAGCAGTTTAGACAGGGGGCTCGATCAGCCCCAGCATTTT
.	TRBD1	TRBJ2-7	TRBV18	CASSPRTGPLSEQYF	TGTGCCAGCTCACCCCGGACAGGGCCTCTGAGCGAGCAGTACTTC
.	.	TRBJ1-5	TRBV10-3	CATSPGGQPQHF	TGTGCCACTTCCCCCGGGGGGCAGCCCCAGCATTTT
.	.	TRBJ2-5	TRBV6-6	CASTQSGDQETQYF	TGTGCCAGCACCCAATCCGGGGACCAAGAGACCCAGTACTTC
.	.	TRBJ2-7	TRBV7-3	CASSSDLGNPSYEQYF	TGTGCCAGCAGCTCCGATCTAGGGAACCCCTCCTACGAGCAGTACTTC
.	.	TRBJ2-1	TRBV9	CASSGPQGRSYNEQFF	TGTGCCAGCAGCGGTCCACAGGGCCGCTCCTACAATGAGCAGTTCTTC
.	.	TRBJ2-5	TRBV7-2	CASSFPVGGLETQYF	TGTGCCAGCAGCTTCCCGGTGGGGGGTCTGGAGACCCAGTACTTC